One and the same sample provided the 15 T cell receptor beta chains below, sequenced in a study of early T cells in non-severe SARS-CoV-2 infection. TCRdb itself ran the 5' RACE reads through MiXCR, one entry per CDR3 protein. The sample gives about 35,000 distinct CDR3 sequences, roughly 5.7% of which show up once; approximately 6% is in the top ten. Here the sequenced sample was whole blood, taken at baseline. The receptors were gathered from an adult who was a healthcare worker with PCR-confirmed SARS-CoV-2 infection or an uninfected control (not recorded which).

This clonotype was seen ten or more times. V is TRBV6-1 and J is TRBJ1-6, with 9 bases lining up with TRBD1. The junction had 6 bases not matched to a gene; V was cut back by 5 bases and J by 10 bases. This CDR3 contains 14 residues. Per germline, CDR1 MNHNS and CDR2 SASEGT. This chain's CDR3 is CASSRDRVQSPLHF. The CDR3 DNA sequence: TGTGCCAGCAGTAGGGACAGGGTACAGTCACCCCTCCACTTT.

This clonotype was observed a few times. J is TRBJ2-7 and V is TRBV30; tentatively, D is TRBD2 (5 bases). Trimming removed 3 bases at V and 5 bases at J, with 11 bases between. This CDR3 is 12 amino acids long. CDR1 GTSNPN and CDR2 SVGIG come from the germline V gene (reference sequence). CDR3 coding DNA: TGTGCCTGGAGGGGGAGCGGCCACGAGCAGTACGTC. It specifies CAWRGSGHEQYV.

At least ten counts were recorded for this clonotype. The chain uses TRBV20-1 and TRBJ2-1; 8 bases map to TRBD2. Trimming removed 2 bases from V and 5 bases from J; junction bases left unmatched: 5. Germline values: CDR1 DFQATT, CDR2 SNEGSKA (reference sequence). The CDR3 loop spans 14 amino acids. The CDR3 DNA reads as TGCAGTGCTAGATGGCCTAGCGGGCACAATGAGCAGTTCTTC. Amino acid sequence: CSARWPSGHNEQFF.

This clonotype has just a few counts. The chain uses TRBV5-1 and TRBJ1-1, with D perhaps matching TRBD1 (5 bases). CDR1 is SGHRS and CDR2 is YFSETQ in the germline V gene. This CDR3 has 12 residues. Trimming took off 0 bases at V and 6 bases at J, with 6 bases between the two ends. This chain's CDR3 is CASSLGGPEAFF. The CDR3 nucleotides read TGCGCCAGCAGCTTGGGGGGCCCTGAAGCTTTCTTT.

This chain uses TRBV7-8 with TRBJ2-7; D gene unclear. This CDR3 is built from 14 residues. Germline V gives CDR1 SGHVS, CDR2 FQNEAQ. The ends were cut back, 1 base at V and 3 bases at J, with 10 bases in the middle. CDR3 in DNA: TGTGCCAGCAGCTTAGGACCCCCGGGCTACGAGCAGTACGTC. Its protein is CASSLGPPGYEQYV.

This clonotype appeared many times. The chain links TRBV20-1 to TRBJ1-1, with D perhaps TRBD1 (6 bases). Trimming stripped 5 bases from V and 3 bases from J, with 13 bases between. CDR1 DFQATT and CDR2 SNEGSKA come from the germline V gene (reference sequence). The CDR3 is made up of 13 amino acids. CDR3 in DNA: TGCAGTGCTGGGGACATGGCCCACACTGAAGCTTTCTTT. It translates to CSAGDMAHTEAFF.

CDR3 in amino acids: CASRRGSNTEAFF. The DNA of the CDR3 is TGTGCCAGCAGGCGAGGATCGAACACTGAAGCTTTCTTT. This rearrangement joins TRBV12-3 or TRBV12-4 to TRBJ1-1; D ambiguous. CDR3 length: 13 amino acids. Trimming shortened V by 6 bases and J by 1 base, and 9 bases separated the two germline ends.

The table lists this clonotype with many counts. This chain links TRBV4-2 with TRBJ2-1, with TRBD1 matching 7 bases. CDR3 length: 15 amino acids. Trimming removed 5 bases from V and 3 bases from J; junction bases left unmatched: 7. Looked up from germline, CDR1 is LGHNA and CDR2 is YNFKEQ. CDR3 region: CASSEAGTDYNEQFF. The CDR3 nucleotides read TGTGCCAGCAGCGAAGCCGGGACAGACTACAATGAGCAGTTCTTC.

This clonotype was counted ten times or more. V and J are TRBV19 and TRBJ2-6; 7 bases map to TRBD1. Germline values: CDR1 LNHDA, CDR2 SQIVND (reference sequence). Trimming cost V 5 bases and J 5 bases; bases outside gene matches: 6. The CDR3 runs 15 residues. CDR3 sequence: CASSENRGRANVLTF. The CDR3 DNA sequence: TGTGCCAGTAGTGAAAACAGGGGAAGGGCCAACGTCCTGACTTTC.

This clonotype was detected many times. The rearrangement uses TRBV5-6 and TRBJ2-7; D ambiguous. CDR3 length: 13 amino acids. V was pared by 2 bases and J by 5 bases, with 11 bases between. Germline V gene sequence: CDR1 SGHDT, CDR2 YYEEEE. The DNA of the CDR3 is TGTGCCAGCAGCTTTAGGCCATCCGACGAGCAGTACTTC. Protein sequence: CASSFRPSDEQYF.

Only a few counts were recorded for this clonotype. J is TRBJ2-1 and V is TRBV4-2; D possibly corresponds to TRBD2 (5 bases). CDR1 is LGHNA, CDR2 YNFKEQ, per germline. The V end lost 3 bases, the J end lost 1 base, and 13 bases lay between the germline ends. The CDR3 is made up of 16 amino acids. For the CDR3, the DNA is TGTGCCAGCAGCCAGAGATGGGAGAGTTCCTACAATGAGCAGTTCTTC. This gives the protein CASSQRWESSYNEQFF.

This clonotype occurred many times. The chain joins TRBV3-1 to TRBJ2-1; the match to TRBD2 covers 16 bases. Losses at the gene ends were 4 bases for V and 3 bases for J; bases not matched to a gene: 3. From germline, CDR1 is LGHDT and CDR2 YNNKEL (reference sequence). The CDR3 is 17 residues long. The chain's CDR3 is CASSLGLAGGNYNEQFF. CDR3 bases: TGTGCCAGCAGCCTGGGACTAGCGGGAGGGAACTACAATGAGCAGTTCTTC.

This clonotype has at least ten counts. The rearrangement joins TRBV20-1 to TRBJ1-2; D is unclear. The ends were cut back, 5 bases at V and 3 bases at J, with 10 bases in the middle. The CDR3 is 12 residues long. Germline values: CDR1 DFQATT, CDR2 SNEGSKA (reference sequence). The CDR3 loop is CSAHGSDYGYTF. DNA for the CDR3: TGCAGTGCTCATGGGTCGGACTATGGCTACACCTTC.

This clonotype was found many times. The chain links TRBV6-6 to TRBJ1-2; no firm D call. This CDR3 is built from 15 residues. The ends were cut back, 7 bases at V and 8 bases at J, with 23 bases in the middle. CDR1 and CDR2 from the germline V gene are MNHNY and SVGAGI (reference sequence). CDR3 sequence (DNA): TGTGCCAGCACCTATTCCGACTATCGAACGGACGGCTACACCTTC. Amino acid sequence: CASTYSDYRTDGYTF.

The J gene is TRBJ2-1, the V gene TRBV7-2; perhaps TRBD2 as D (6 bases). CDR1 is SGHTA, CDR2 FQGNSA, per germline. V gave up 1 base and J gave up 0 bases, with 7 bases separating them. The CDR3 length is 15 residues. CDR3 sequence reads: CASSLGTTSYNEQFF. The CDR3 DNA reads as TGTGCCAGCAGCTTAGGGACTACCTCCTACAATGAGCAGTTCTTC.